Following are 22 T cell receptor beta chains from one sample sequenced in a study of cytomegalovirus exposure and HLA in healthy donors. A multiplex PCR was run with 60 Vbeta primers and 13 Jbeta primers. TCRdb's copy holds only in-frame clones and misses some; the assay was immunoSEQ multiplex PCR. The sample has almost 200,000 clones, over 75% seen once; the top ten hold about 2%. Sequencing was carried out using PBMCs. Every receptor here comes from a woman aged 45-60 years in good health and CMV-seronegative.

This chain uses TRBV5-1 with TRBJ1-1; 7 nucleotides match TRBD1. V lost 2 bases, J lost 1 base, and 8 bases stayed unmatched. This CDR3 has 16 residues. Germline V lookup: CDR1 SGHRS, CDR2 YFSETQ. The CDR3: CASSFVRQGSNTEAFF. The CDR3 DNA reads as TGCGCCAGCAGCTTCGTCCGACAGGGCTCGAACACTGAAGCTTTCTTT.

V and J are TRBV7-9 and TRBJ2-1, with TRBD2 matching 8 bases. Trimming cost V 2 bases and J 7 bases; bases outside gene matches: 13. Germline CDR1 is SEHNR and CDR2 is FQNEAQ (reference sequence). The CDR3 consists of 17 residues. The chain's CDR3 is CASSLTGPPRLANEQFF. CDR3 DNA: TGTGCCAGCAGCTTAACGGGCCCCCCGAGACTAGCGAATGAGCAGTTCTTC.

The rearrangement links TRBV5-1 to TRBJ2-5, with D perhaps matching TRBD1 (6 bases). This CDR3 contains 16 residues. Germline-derived CDR1 and CDR2 are SGHRS and YFSETQ. Between the trimmed V and J ends, which lost 0 bases and 2 bases, there was a span of 14 bases. CDR3 loop: CASSLEGWTVQETQYF. The CDR3 nucleotides read TGCGCCAGCAGCTTGGAAGGTTGGACAGTTCAAGAGACCCAGTACTTC.

This rearrangement joins TRBV6-6 to TRBJ1-5; TRBD1 might be the D (6 bases). The germline gives CDR1 MNHNY, CDR2 SVGAGI (reference sequence). The length of the CDR3 is 15 residues. The germline V and J ends were trimmed by 2 bases and 3 bases, with 11 bases remaining between them. Written as DNA, the CDR3 is TGTGCCAGCAGTTACGTCGGACAGATCAATCAGCCCCAGCATTTT. Translating it yields CASSYVGQINQPQHF.

This chain uses TRBV4-3 with TRBJ2-1; 13 positions agree with TRBD2. The CDR3 is 15 amino acids. V lost 7 bases and J lost 9; bases outside the gene matches: 9. Germline CDR1 reads LGHNA; CDR2 reads YSLEER. This CDR3 is CASKDRTSGSREQFF. The CDR3 DNA sequence: TGCGCCAGCAAGGATCGGACTAGCGGGAGCCGTGAGCAGTTCTTC.

This sequence joins TRBV11-2 and TRBJ1-4; D call uncertain. The CDR3 contains 15 residues. V was shortened by 5 bases and J by 6 bases, with 16 bases between the two germline ends. CDR1 and CDR2 from the germline V gene are SGHAT and FQNNGV. CDR3 sequence reads: CASSPRERSYEKLFF. In DNA, the CDR3 is TGTGCCAGCAGCCCTAGGGAGAGGTCCTATGAAAAACTGTTTTTT.

To note about this clone: The same CDR3 can be traced to other DNA sequences in this sample. This chain uses TRBV7-7 with TRBJ2-7; 11 bases align to TRBD2. The germline gives CDR1 SSHAT, CDR2 FNYEAQ (reference sequence). Unmatched junction bases numbered 8, after V lost 2 bases and J lost 2 bases. CDR3 length: 17 amino acids. The CDR3 sequence: CASSLQPLAGGPYEQYF. The CDR3 region has the DNA TGTGCCAGCAGCTTACAGCCCCTAGCGGGAGGACCCTACGAGCAGTACTTC.

The V call is TRBV19, the J call TRBJ1-1; D is undetermined. Germline CDR1 is LNHDA and CDR2 is SQIVND (reference sequence). The CDR3 loop spans 14 amino acids. Trimming cost V 5 bases and J 1 base, with 11 bases left between them. The CDR3 region has the DNA TGTGCCAGTAGTTACGGGATGGCGAACACTGAAGCTTTCTTT. Its protein product is CASSYGMANTEAFF. Drawing the rest from reference TRBV19 and TRBJ1-1, the complete variable domain is DGGITQSPKYLFRKEGQNVTLSCEQNLNHDAMYWYRQDPGQGLRLIYYSQIVNDFQKGDIAEGYSVSREKKESFPLTVTSAQKNPTAFYLCASSYGMANTEAFFGQGTRLTVV.

The chain combines TRBV25-1 with TRBJ1-3; D is unclear. Trimming removed 2 bases at V and 0 bases at J, with 14 bases between. Germline CDR1 MGHDK, CDR2 SYGVNS. There are 17 residues in the CDR3. CDR3 region: CASSERQVGASGNTIYF. CDR3 nucleotides: TGTGCCAGCAGTGAAAGGCAGGTGGGAGCCTCTGGAAACACCATATATTTT.

The gene calls are TRBV27 and TRBJ2-5; D call uncertain. CDR3 length: 15 amino acids. With 5 bases removed from V and 2 bases from J, the gap between germline ends came to 15 bases. The germline V gene encodes CDR1 MNHEY and CDR2 SMNVEV (reference sequence). The CDR3 loop reads CASSRLPGHQETQYF. For the CDR3, the DNA is TGTGCCAGCAGTAGATTGCCAGGTCATCAAGAGACCCAGTACTTC.

The chain carries TRBV4-1 and TRBJ2-4; no clear D. Germline V gene lookup returns CDR1 MGHRA and CDR2 YSYEKL. V was pared by 0 bases and J by 0 bases, with 6 bases between. The CDR3 has 15 amino acids. DNA of the CDR3: TGCGCCAGCAGCCAAGATCGCGTAGCCAAAAACATTCAGTACTTC. This codes for CASSQDRVAKNIQYF.

In its sample, this clone was seen once. The CDR3 sequence is CSVAKGENYGYTF. CDR3 nucleotide sequence: TGCAGCGTTGCTAAGGGAGAAAACTATGGCTACACCTTC. The V call is TRBV29-1, the J call TRBJ1-2; the D is unclear. The germline gives CDR1 SQVTM, CDR2 ANQGSEA. This CDR3 is 13 amino acids long. The ends were cut back, 4 bases at V and 2 bases at J, with 11 bases in the middle.

V gene TRBV4-3 combines with J gene TRBJ2-1; D gene unclear. V was pared by 1 base and J by 5 bases, with 9 bases between. This CDR3 region has 14 residues. The V gene's germline CDR1 is LGHNA and CDR2 YSLEER. The CDR3 sequence is CASSQATPNNEQFF. Written as DNA, the CDR3 is TGCGCCAGCAGCCAAGCTACGCCTAACAATGAGCAGTTCTTC.

The sample holds a few counts of this clone. V gene TRBV6-5 combines with J gene TRBJ1-4; 9 nucleotides match TRBD1. The germline CDR1 and CDR2 sequences are MNHEY and SVGAGI. Losses at the gene ends were 6 bases for V and 10 bases for J; bases not matched to a gene: 12. This CDR3 region has 15 residues. The DNA for the CDR3 is TGTGCCAGCAGCACAGCGACAGGGGGGTTCGGAAAACTGTTTTTT. Amino acids: CASSTATGGFGKLFF.

This clone was detected only a few times. The rearrangement links TRBV4-3 to TRBJ1-1, with D perhaps TRBD1 (6 bases). The V gene's germline CDR1 is LGHNA and CDR2 YSLEER. This CDR3 comprises 16 residues. Trimming removed 0 bases at V and 0 bases at J, with 11 bases between. The CDR3 DNA reads as TGCGCCAGCAGCCAAGATCTAACAGGGATGAACACTGAAGCTTTCTTT. Translated: CASSQDLTGMNTEAFF.

The rearrangement joins TRBV27 to TRBJ2-7, with 11 positions matching TRBD2. Germline CDR1 reads MNHEY; CDR2 reads SMNVEV (reference sequence). The CDR3 has 19 amino acids. Unmatched junction bases numbered 11, after V lost 0 bases and J lost 1 base. CDR3 residues: CASSLSMASGRIVSYEQYF. The CDR3 DNA is TGTGCCAGCAGTTTATCGATGGCTAGCGGGAGGATAGTGTCCTACGAGCAGTACTTC.

The chain couples TRBV2 to TRBJ2-7, with TRBD2 identical over 7 bases. The CDR3 runs to 14 residues. Germline V gene sequence: CDR1 SNHLY, CDR2 FYNNEI. V lost 6 bases and J lost 5; bases outside the gene matches: 10. The CDR3, as DNA: TGTGCCAGCAGGCTAACTAGCGTGGGCAACGAGCAGTACTTC. Its translation is CASRLTSVGNEQYF.

The chain links TRBV7-2 to TRBJ2-7; 10 bases agree with TRBD2. CDR3 length: 16 amino acids. With 5 bases clipped from V and 2 bases from J, the junction kept 9 bases outside the gene matches. The germline CDR1 and CDR2 sequences are SGHTA and FQGNSA. This chain's CDR3 is CASSLTSSGGPYEQYF. CDR3 bases: TGTGCCAGCAGCCTCACCTCTAGCGGGGGCCCCTACGAGCAGTACTTC.

The chain couples TRBV18 to TRBJ2-6; tentatively, D is TRBD1 (6 bases). CDR3 length: 15 residues. Germline V gene data show CDR1 as KGHSH and CDR2 as LQKENI. Trimming stripped 4 bases from V and 4 bases from J, with 11 bases between. As DNA, the CDR3 is TGTGCCAGCTCACTTACAGGGACCGGGGCCAACGTCCTGACTTTC. It specifies CASSLTGTGANVLTF.

The chain links TRBV18 to TRBJ1-2; no clear D gene. V lost 4 bases, J lost 5 bases, and 20 bases lay in between. Germline V gene sequence: CDR1 KGHSH, CDR2 LQKENI. This CDR3 contains 16 residues. As DNA, the CDR3 is TGTGCCAGCTCACGTTCCGGCCAGGAAAGCCTATATGGCTACACCTTC. This codes for CASSRSGQESLYGYTF.

The chain joins TRBV5-1 to TRBJ1-5, with D possibly matching TRBD1 (5 bases). Germline lookup yields CDR1 SGHRS and CDR2 YFSETQ. This CDR3 region has 15 residues. The ends were cut back, 4 bases at V and 5 bases at J, with 16 bases in the middle. DNA of the CDR3: TGCGCCAGCAGCCAGGGCCCCGGTGGGGATCAGCCCCAGCATTTT. Translating gives CASSQGPGGDQPQHF.

The V and J genes are TRBV11-2 and TRBJ2-5; a possible D gene is TRBD2 (6 bases). The V and J ends lost 2 bases and 5 bases respectively, with 15 bases between them. This CDR3 region has 15 residues. The germline CDR1 and CDR2 sequences are SGHAT and FQNNGV. In nucleotides, the CDR3 is TGTGCCAGCAGCTTATTGGGGGGAGTGGAGGAGACCCAGTACTTC. This translates into CASSLLGGVEETQYF.